The rows below give T cell receptor beta chains drawn from one sample of a study of a mutant IDH1 vaccine in newly diagnosed glioma. The method was immunoSEQ multiplex PCR; TCRdb's version includes in-frame clones alone and lacks a portion of them. The table shows 70,000 to 100,000 clones, with roughly 80% occurring only once. The sample here was PBMCs, taken from a glioma patient treated with radiotherapy, temozolomide or both. These receptor sequences come from a man in his forties or fifties with glioma. Some clones in this sample may be carry-over from other donors' samples. Both conserved end residues are part of each CDR3. The D gene is left open where the match is weak. Clone size, where shown, is once, few, many, or a class for clones that have expanded.

clone size: -; D gene: -; J gene: TRBJ1-6; V gene: TRBV30; CDR3 DNA: TGTGCCTGGAGTGTACGTAGCTCCTATAATTCACCCCTCCACTTT; CDR3 protein: CAWSVRSSYNSPLHF
clone size: -; D gene: TRBD1; J gene: TRBJ1-4; V gene: TRBV2; CDR3 DNA: TGTGCCAGCAGGACCAGGGGGTTAACTAATGAAAAACTGTTTTTT; CDR3 protein: CASRTRGLTNEKLFF
clone size: few; D gene: -; J gene: TRBJ1-1; V gene: TRBV6-1; CDR3 DNA: TGTGCCAGCAGCCAGGAGGCAAGGGGTTTCACTGAAGCTTTCTTT; CDR3 protein: CASSQEARGFTEAFF
clone size: few; D gene: -; J gene: TRBJ1-1; V gene: TRBV25-1; CDR3 DNA: TGTGCCAGCAGGAGTGGGGAGAACACTGAAGCTTTCTTT; CDR3 protein: CASRSGENTEAFF
clone size: many; D gene: TRBD1; J gene: TRBJ1-1; V gene: TRBV7-8; CDR3 DNA: TGTGCCAGCAGCTTAGGGGGACAGGGAGGCGCTGAAGCTTTCTTT; CDR3 protein: CASSLGGQGGAEAFF
clone size: -; D gene: -; J gene: TRBJ2-5; V gene: TRBV7-9; CDR3 DNA: TGTGCCAGCAGCCGCGCTCAAGATCGGGAGACCCAGTACTTC; CDR3 protein: CASSRAQDRETQYF
clone size: -; D gene: -; J gene: TRBJ2-7; V gene: TRBV10-3; CDR3 DNA: TGTGCCATCAGCAGGACGGAGTCCTACGAGCAGTACTTC; CDR3 protein: CAISRTESYEQYF
clone size: once; D gene: -; J gene: TRBJ2-7; V gene: TRBV23-1; CDR3 DNA: TGCGCCAGCAGTCACCCGATCGGGACCTCAATCTACGAGCAGTACTTC; CDR3 protein: CASSHPIGTSIYEQYF
clone size: -; D gene: TRBD1; J gene: TRBJ1-2; V gene: TRBV18; CDR3 DNA: TGTGCCAGCTCCACCGGACAGGGAGATGGCTACACCTTC; CDR3 protein: CASSTGQGDGYTF
clone size: -; D gene: -; J gene: TRBJ2-3; V gene: TRBV25-1; CDR3 DNA: TGTGCCAGCAGTGGAAAGAGCACAGATACGCAGTATTTT; CDR3 protein: CASSGKSTDTQYF
clone size: few; D gene: TRBD1; J gene: TRBJ1-4; V gene: TRBV5-1; CDR3 DNA: TGCGCCAGCAGCCTAAGGGACAGATCAAATGAAAAACTGTTTTTT; CDR3 protein: CASSLRDRSNEKLFF
clone size: few; D gene: TRBD1; J gene: TRBJ2-4; V gene: TRBV6-1; CDR3 DNA: TGTGCCAGCAGTGCGTCGACAGGGGAAAACATTCAGTACTTC; CDR3 protein: CASSASTGENIQYF
clone size: -; D gene: -; J gene: TRBJ2-5; V gene: TRBV2; CDR3 DNA: TGTGCCAGCAGTTTAGACTCGATGGGCCAGTACTTC; CDR3 protein: CASSLDSMGQYF
clone size: -; D gene: -; J gene: TRBJ2-2; V gene: TRBV7-9; CDR3 DNA: TGTGCCAGCCACTTCGGACTCGATTCGAACACCGGGGAGCTGTTTTTT; CDR3 protein: CASHFGLDSNTGELFF
clone size: few; D gene: -; J gene: TRBJ1-5; V gene: TRBV30; CDR3 DNA: TGTGCCTGGAGTGTAAGCAGCAATCAGCCCCAGCATTTT; CDR3 protein: CAWSVSSNQPQHF
clone size: -; D gene: TRBD1; J gene: TRBJ1-5; V gene: TRBV2; CDR3 DNA: TGTGCCAGCAGTGAAAATCCAGGGGGAAGGAGCAATCAGCCCCAGCATTTT; CDR3 protein: CASSENPGGRSNQPQHF
clone size: once; D gene: -; J gene: TRBJ1-5; V gene: TRBV5-1; CDR3 DNA: TGCGCCAGCAGCTTGCAGTCCGGAGGCAATCAGCCCCAGCATTTT; CDR3 protein: CASSLQSGGNQPQHF
clone size: -; D gene: -; J gene: TRBJ1-1; V gene: TRBV15; CDR3 DNA: TGTGCCACCAGCAGAGAATTCGGGGACGGAGGCACTGAAGCTTTCTTT; CDR3 protein: CATSREFGDGGTEAFF
clone size: -; D gene: TRBD1; J gene: TRBJ2-1; V gene: TRBV9; CDR3 DNA: TGTGCCAGCAGCCCGATGGTCGGACAGGGGGGCAATGAGCAGTTCTTC; CDR3 protein: CASSPMVGQGGNEQFF
clone size: -; D gene: -; J gene: TRBJ1-3; V gene: TRBV6-5; CDR3 DNA: TGTGCCAGCAGACTCGACAGCAGCTCTGGAAACACCATATATTTT; CDR3 protein: CASRLDSSSGNTIYF
clone size: -; D gene: -; J gene: TRBJ1-5; V gene: TRBV5-6; CDR3 DNA: TGTGCCAGCAGCTTCGTGGGTAGCAATCAGCCCCAGCATTTT; CDR3 protein: CASSFVGSNQPQHF
clone size: -; D gene: -; J gene: TRBJ1-5; V gene: TRBV30; CDR3 DNA: TGTGCCTGGAGTAGACAGGAGAATCAGCCCCAGCATTTT; CDR3 protein: CAWSRQENQPQHF
clone size: -; D gene: TRBD1; J gene: TRBJ2-5; V gene: TRBV27; CDR3 DNA: TGTGCCAGCAGGCCTACAGGGGAAGGAGAGACCCAGTACTTC; CDR3 protein: CASRPTGEGETQYF
clone size: -; D gene: -; J gene: TRBJ1-2; V gene: TRBV30; CDR3 DNA: TGTGCCTGGAGTGGGGATTTTGGCTATGGCTACACCTTC; CDR3 protein: CAWSGDFGYGYTF
clone size: -; D gene: -; J gene: TRBJ1-2; V gene: TRBV4-1; CDR3 DNA: TGCGCCAGCAGCCAGCAGGGCGCGTCTAACTATGGCTACACCTTC; CDR3 protein: CASSQQGASNYGYTF
clone size: -; D gene: -; J gene: TRBJ1-6; V gene: TRBV4-1; CDR3 DNA: TGCGCCAGCAGCCAAGTTGGCGGGATTGGCCTCGGTTCACCCCTCCACTTT; CDR3 protein: CASSQVGGIGLGSPLHF
clone size: -; D gene: TRBD1; J gene: TRBJ1-1; V gene: TRBV2; CDR3 DNA: TGTGCCAGCATGGCAGGGGGCGTGATTGCTTTCTTT; CDR3 protein: CASMAGGVIAFF
clone size: -; D gene: -; J gene: TRBJ1-1; V gene: TRBV10-3; CDR3 DNA: TGTGCCATCAGTGGAGGGGGGGGGATAGGGGTGGACAGGAACACTGAAGCTTTCTTT; CDR3 protein: CAISGGGGIGVDRNTEAFF
clone size: -; D gene: -; J gene: TRBJ1-6; V gene: TRBV6-5; CDR3 DNA: TGTGCCAGCAGTTACTCTGGGAATTCACCCCTCCACTTT; CDR3 protein: CASSYSGNSPLHF
clone size: -; D gene: -; J gene: TRBJ1-4; V gene: TRBV10-2; CDR3 DNA: TGCGCCAGCAGTGACTTCTCCGCGCGGGGTGAAAAACTGTTTTTT; CDR3 protein: CASSDFSARGEKLFF
clone size: -; D gene: -; J gene: TRBJ2-7; V gene: TRBV18; CDR3 DNA: TGTGCCAGCTCACCATTCGATAGCTCCTACGAGCAGTACTTC; CDR3 protein: CASSPFDSSYEQYF
clone size: -; D gene: TRBD2; J gene: TRBJ2-3; V gene: TRBV29-1; CDR3 DNA: TGCAGCGTTGACCGACTAGCGGGGGGTTCAGATACGCAGTATTTT; CDR3 protein: CSVDRLAGGSDTQYF
clone size: few; D gene: -; J gene: TRBJ1-2; V gene: TRBV6-6; CDR3 DNA: TGTGCCAGCAGTTACTTCGAGCCAGATAACTATGGCTACACCTTC; CDR3 protein: CASSYFEPDNYGYTF
clone size: -; D gene: -; J gene: TRBJ1-2; V gene: TRBV29-1; CDR3 DNA: TGCAGCGCCCTAAGGCAGGAGAGAGATGGCTACACCTTC; CDR3 protein: CSALRQERDGYTF
clone size: -; D gene: -; J gene: TRBJ2-7; V gene: TRBV7-9; CDR3 DNA: TGTGCCAGCAGCCCGGACAGTGTCTACGAGCAGTACTTC; CDR3 protein: CASSPDSVYEQYF
clone size: -; D gene: -; J gene: TRBJ2-2; V gene: TRBV4-1; CDR3 DNA: TGCGCCAGCAGGCCACAGGGCCGAACCGGGGAGCTGTTTTTT; CDR3 protein: CASRPQGRTGELFF
clone size: few; D gene: -; J gene: TRBJ1-2; V gene: TRBV2; CDR3 DNA: TGTGCCAGCAGGGAGGTGGCCGGGGACTATGGCTACACCTTC; CDR3 protein: CASREVAGDYGYTF
clone size: -; D gene: -; J gene: TRBJ1-2; V gene: TRBV5-1; CDR3 DNA: TGCGCCAGCAGCTTGCGGGTAGAGGGTGGCTACACCTTC; CDR3 protein: CASSLRVEGGYTF
clone size: -; D gene: -; J gene: TRBJ2-7; V gene: TRBV9; CDR3 DNA: TGTGCCAGCAGCGCCTTAGGGACACCCTACGAGCAGTACTTC; CDR3 protein: CASSALGTPYEQYF
clone size: -; D gene: -; J gene: TRBJ2-1; V gene: TRBV7-2; CDR3 DNA: TGTGCCAGCAGCAAACGGACAGGTTCGGGAGATGAGCAGTTCTTC; CDR3 protein: CASSKRTGSGDEQFF
clone size: -; D gene: -; J gene: TRBJ1-5; V gene: TRBV2; CDR3 DNA: TGTGCCAGCAGTGAGGGGCAGATCAATCAGCCCCAGCATTTT; CDR3 protein: CASSEGQINQPQHF
clone size: -; D gene: -; J gene: TRBJ1-4; V gene: TRBV4-1; CDR3 DNA: TGCGCCAGCAGCCAAGATGTTGCCGCTACCAATGAAAAACTGTTTTTT; CDR3 protein: CASSQDVAATNEKLFF
clone size: many; D gene: -; J gene: TRBJ2-3; V gene: TRBV9; CDR3 DNA: TGTGCCAGCAGTGCCACCGGGACTGCTGGGGATACGCAGTATTTT; CDR3 protein: CASSATGTAGDTQYF
clone size: -; D gene: TRBD1; J gene: TRBJ2-7; V gene: TRBV5-6; CDR3 DNA: TGTGCCAGCAGCGGAAGACCGGGACAGGGGGCGTCTGAGCAGTACTTC; CDR3 protein: CASSGRPGQGASEQYF
clone size: -; D gene: TRBD1; J gene: TRBJ2-5; V gene: TRBV9; CDR3 DNA: TGTGCCAGCAGCGCCGTTCGACAGGGAGAGACCCAGTACTTC; CDR3 protein: CASSAVRQGETQYF
clone size: -; D gene: TRBD1; J gene: TRBJ2-7; V gene: TRBV5-1; CDR3 DNA: TGCGCCAGCCAGACAGGGTGGGGCGCCTACGAGCAGTACTTC; CDR3 protein: CASQTGWGAYEQYF
clone size: -; D gene: TRBD1; J gene: TRBJ2-7; V gene: TRBV6-7; CDR3 DNA: TGTGCCAGCAGGTTGGGGACAGGGGTGGTGGAGCAGTACTTC; CDR3 protein: CASRLGTGVVEQYF
clone size: -; D gene: -; J gene: TRBJ2-7; V gene: TRBV2; CDR3 DNA: TGTGCCAGCAGTGACGGAGTTTACGAGCAGTACTTC; CDR3 protein: CASSDGVYEQYF
clone size: -; D gene: TRBD1; J gene: TRBJ1-6; V gene: TRBV9; CDR3 DNA: TGTGCCAGCAGCGTTCACCCGGGACAGGATAATTCACCCCTCCACTTT; CDR3 protein: CASSVHPGQDNSPLHF
clone size: -; D gene: TRBD2; J gene: TRBJ2-5; V gene: TRBV25-1; CDR3 DNA: TGTGCCAGCAGTGAATCTAGCGGGGAAATCGAGACCCAGTACTTC; CDR3 protein: CASSESSGEIETQYF
clone size: -; D gene: -; J gene: TRBJ1-6; V gene: TRBV27; CDR3 DNA: TGTGCCAGCAGTTCCCTTAGCTCCTATAATTCACCCCTCCACTTT; CDR3 protein: CASSSLSSYNSPLHF
clone size: -; D gene: -; J gene: TRBJ1-5; V gene: TRBV5-6; CDR3 DNA: TGTGCCAGCAGCTTGTCGGGATTTAGCAATCAGCCCCAGCATTTT; CDR3 protein: CASSLSGFSNQPQHF